This T cell receptor beta chain was obtained from a study of blood T cell repertoires in COVID-19. Participant ages covered about 18 to 89 years across 24 US areas. Participant-given clinical history determined each cohort assignment. Symptom resolution, clearance, or two negative PCRs marked the recovered donors of Cohort 3. TCRdb's copy holds only in-frame clones and misses some; the assay was immunoSEQ multiplex PCR. The table lists around 290,000 clones, around 90% of them singletons. The germline CDR1 and CDR2 sequences are LNHDA and SQIVND (reference sequence). This CDR3 is 14 amino acids long. Trimming took off 6 bases at V and 0 bases at J, with 9 bases between the two ends.

The rearrangement uses TRBV19 and TRBJ1-3; unclear D gene. The clonotype comes from a woman in her 40s who had recovered from COVID-19. Sequenced sample: PBMCs or T cells enriched from blood (not recorded which). CDR3 loop: CASRTSSSGNTIYF. The CDR3 DNA sequence: TGTGCCAGTAGGACATCGAGCTCTGGAAACACCATATATTTT.